This is a list of T cell receptor beta chains from one sample in a study of T cell responses to AZD1222 COVID-19 vaccine. TCRdb's table, derived via immunoSEQ multiplex PCR, lists solely in-frame clones and lacks some. Of 150,000 or so clones listed, approximately 90% are singletons. The sequencing used peripheral blood, collected 28 days after the second AZD1222 dose. All receptors derive from an adult who received the AZD1222 COVID-19 vaccine. Each CDR3 is given with its conserved first and last residue. Fields, in order: V gene, clone size, J gene, D gene, CDR3 protein, CDR3 DNA. The D gene is left open where the match is weak. For some rows the clone size is stated as once, few or many, or as a class when expanded; others skip it.

>TRBV6-5|NA|TRBJ2-7|NA
CARIRTEAYEQYF
TGTGCCAGAATTAGGACAGAGGCCTACGAGCAGTACTTC
>TRBV7-8|once|TRBJ2-3|NA
CASSLLQVTDTQYF
TGTGCCAGCAGCCTACTTCAGGTCACAGATACGCAGTATTTT
>TRBV6-5|NA|TRBJ2-3|TRBD2
CASNLGGTDTQYF
TGTGCCAGCAATCTGGGGGGGACAGATACGCAGTATTTT
>TRBV7-2|NA|TRBJ1-6|NA
CASSFPNSPLHF
TGTGCCAGCAGCTTCCCTAATTCACCCCTCCACTTT
>TRBV5-6|NA|TRBJ2-1|TRBD2
CASSWPFLSGRLYNEQFF
TGTGCCAGCAGCTGGCCTTTCCTTAGCGGGCGGTTGTACAATGAGCAGTTCTTC
>TRBV6-5|NA|TRBJ1-6|NA
CASRTVSPPLHF
TGTGCCAGCAGGACAGTTTCCCCACCCCTCCACTTT
>TRBV7-9|NA|TRBJ2-1|NA
CASSLGTVYNEQFF
TGTGCCAGCAGCTTAGGGACAGTATACAATGAGCAGTTCTTC
>TRBV6-5|NA|TRBJ2-1|TRBD2
CASSYPRGVQIEQFF
TGTGCCAGCAGTTACCCCCGGGGGGTTCAAATTGAGCAGTTCTTC
>TRBV19|once|TRBJ1-2|TRBD1
CASSPSPGQGTFGYTF
TGTGCCAGTAGTCCCTCTCCTGGACAGGGAACTTTTGGCTACACCTTC
>TRBV5-1|once|TRBJ2-6|NA
CASSLEVGRTSSGANVLTF
TGCGCCAGCAGCTTGGAGGTGGGGCGTACCAGCTCTGGGGCCAACGTCCTGACTTTC
>TRBV20-1|NA|TRBJ2-1|TRBD2
CSASHRAGVTSGYNEQFF
TGCAGTGCTAGTCACAGGGCCGGGGTTACTAGCGGATACAATGAGCAGTTCTTC
>TRBV20-1|few|TRBJ1-1|NA
CSATGRKEAFF
TGCAGTGCTACCGGACGGAAAGAAGCTTTCTTT
>TRBV6-5|NA|TRBJ1-6|NA
CASSSTGNSPLHF
TGTGCCAGCAGTTCCACAGGAAATTCACCCCTCCACTTT
>TRBV5-1|once|TRBJ2-6|NA
CASSLAGGESYGANVLTF
TGCGCCAGCAGCTTGGCCGGGGGAGAGAGTTACGGGGCCAACGTCCTGACTTTC
>TRBV29-1|NA|TRBJ2-7|NA
CSVPWGNGEQYF
TGCAGCGTCCCCTGGGGCAACGGCGAGCAGTACTTC
>TRBV11-3|NA|TRBJ2-3|TRBD2
CASSFDGRGTDTQYF
TGTGCCAGCAGCTTTGACGGGAGGGGCACAGATACGCAGTATTTT
>TRBV2|NA|TRBJ1-2|TRBD1
CASRKQGAGYGYTF
TGTGCCAGCAGGAAACAGGGGGCCGGCTATGGCTACACCTTC
>TRBV27|NA|TRBJ2-5|NA
CASGSGSVKETQYF
TGTGCCAGTGGTTCCGGTAGCGTGAAAGAGACCCAGTACTTC
>TRBV19|NA|TRBJ2-2|NA
CASSSGTANTGELFF
TGTGCCAGTAGTTCCGGGACGGCGAACACCGGGGAGCTGTTTTTT
>TRBV18|NA|TRBJ1-2|NA
CASSPDQSYGYTF
TGTGCCAGCTCACCGGACCAGTCATATGGCTACACCTTC
>TRBV6-6|NA|TRBJ1-5|NA
CASSYRSGGNQPQHF
TGTGCCAGCAGTTACCGGTCCGGGGGCAATCAGCCCCAGCATTTT
>TRBV5-4|NA|TRBJ2-7|NA
CASSLEVTYEQYF
TGTGCCAGCAGCTTGGAGGTTACCTACGAGCAGTACTTC
>TRBV7-9|NA|TRBJ2-3|NA
CASSLSTITTDTQYF
TGTGCCAGCAGCTTATCGACAATTACCACAGATACGCAGTATTTT
>TRBV5-4|NA|TRBJ1-2|TRBD1
CASSLQGESYGYTF
TGTGCCAGCAGCTTACAGGGGGAGAGCTATGGCTACACCTTC
>TRBV11-3|NA|TRBJ2-1|NA
CASSLDSARNEQFF
TGTGCCAGCAGCTTGGACAGTGCCCGAAATGAGCAGTTCTTC
>TRBV18|NA|TRBJ2-1|TRBD1
CASSAIDRGLDEQFF
TGTGCCAGCTCAGCTATCGACAGGGGGCTGGATGAGCAGTTCTTC
>TRBV27|NA|TRBJ1-1|NA
CASSLSITLEAFF
TGTGCCAGCAGTTTATCGATCACTTTAGAAGCTTTCTTT